Below, 13 T cell receptor beta chains from the same sample are listed, as sequenced in a study of radiotherapy plus CTLA-4 blockade in lung cancer. Data came from immunoSEQ multiplex PCR; TCRdb stores just in-frame clones and leaves some out. Among approximately 44,000 clones listed, roughly four fifths were seen once. The material was peripheral blood, obtained from a patient treated with radiotherapy plus ipilimumab. These receptors all stem from a human donor with non-small cell lung cancer who had stable disease on radiotherapy plus ipilimumab.

The chain recombines TRBV6-5 with TRBJ1-5; D not resolved. V gave up 5 bases and J gave up 7 bases, with 15 bases separating them. The germline V gene has CDR1 MNHEY and CDR2 SVGAGI. This CDR3 spans 14 amino acids. CDR3 nucleotides: TGTGCCAGCAGTGATCTGAGGGTAGGCCAGCCCCAGCATTTT. Translated: CASSDLRVGQPQHF.

The rearrangement joins TRBV30 to TRBJ2-5; 7 positions agree with TRBD1. CDR1 and CDR2 (germline): GTSNPN, SVGIG (reference sequence). The CDR3 loop spans 13 amino acids. V lost 2 bases to trimming and J lost 9 bases; unmatched junction nucleotides: 9. The CDR3 loop reads CAWSTGTAKAQYF. The CDR3 DNA sequence: TGTGCCTGGAGTACGGGGACAGCTAAGGCCCAGTACTTC.

The chain couples TRBV7-9 to TRBJ2-5; 7 bases agree with TRBD1. The germline V gene encodes CDR1 SEHNR and CDR2 FQNEAQ (reference sequence). This CDR3 spans 15 amino acids. With V trimmed by 5 bases and J by 5 bases, 11 bases remained unmatched. CDR3: CASSLFDRVGETQYF. CDR3 sequence (DNA): TGTGCCAGCAGCCTATTTGACAGGGTGGGGGAGACCCAGTACTTC.

The chain is built from TRBV27 and TRBJ1-1, with D maybe TRBD1 (5 bases). The length of the CDR3 is 14 residues. Germline V gene lookup returns CDR1 MNHEY and CDR2 SMNVEV (reference sequence). V lost 4 bases to trimming and J lost 4 bases, with 13 bases between them. The chain's CDR3 is CASSYSTRGTEAFF. CDR3 nucleotide sequence: TGTGCCAGCAGTTACTCAACAAGGGGCACTGAAGCTTTCTTT.

V is TRBV6-7 and J is TRBJ2-7, with 13 bases matching TRBD2. TRBV6-7 is noted as an ORF with a role that remains uncertain. Trimming at V came to 2 bases and at J to 4 bases, leaving 2 bases not matched to a gene. The CDR3 totals 15 residues. In DNA form, the CDR3 reads TGTGCCAGCAGTTACCGGACTAGCGGGGGTTACGAGCAGTACTTC. Protein sequence: CASSYRTSGGYEQYF.

CDR3 coding DNA: TGTGCCAGCAGCCCACATACTAGCGGGGGCTACGAGCAGTACGTC. Its translation is CASSPHTSGGYEQYV. The genes are TRBV28 and TRBJ2-7; 11 bases agree with TRBD2. This CDR3 spans 15 amino acids. The V gene's germline CDR1 is MDHEN and CDR2 SYDVKM. The ends lost 6 bases at V and 3 bases at J; junction bases unmatched: 7.

V gene TRBV11-2 combines with J gene TRBJ1-2; D uncertain. Germline CDR1 is SGHAT and CDR2 is FQNNGV. With 1 base removed from V and 4 bases from J, the gap between germline ends came to 13 bases. The CDR3 is made up of 15 amino acids. Here the CDR3 DNA reads TGTGCCAGCAGCTTAGGTCCGGGAGAGTCCTATGGCTACACCTTC. The encoded protein is CASSLGPGESYGYTF.

This rearrangement joins TRBV14 to TRBJ2-7, with a weak D call TRBD2 (5 bases). CDR3 length equals 15 residues. The ends were cut back, 6 bases at V and 3 bases at J, with 18 bases in the middle. Germline V gene data show CDR1 as SGHDN and CDR2 as FVKESK. For the CDR3, the DNA is TGTGCCAGCAGTCTAAGATCGACTGGACTCTACGAGCAGTACGTC. Translation: CASSLRSTGLYEQYV.

The V gene is TRBV19, the J gene TRBJ2-7; D remains ambiguous. CDR3 length: 12 amino acids. V was shortened by 3 bases and J by 4 bases, with 7 bases between the two germline ends. CDR1 and CDR2 from the germline V gene are LNHDA and SQIVND (reference sequence). The DNA of the CDR3 is TGTGCCAGTAGTATCCTCGGGTACGAGCAGTACTTC. Translation gives CASSILGYEQYF.

This clone appeared a few times. The chain employs TRBV28 and TRBJ2-2, with D unresolved. This CDR3 has 15 residues. The ends were cut back, 6 bases at V and 5 bases at J, with 16 bases in the middle. Per germline, CDR1 MDHEN and CDR2 SYDVKM. In DNA form, the CDR3 reads TGTGCCAGCAGGCGAGCCAAGACTTCGACCGGGGAGCTGTTTTTT. This codes for CASRRAKTSTGELFF.

CDR3 protein: CASSLGSNEKLFF. CDR3 DNA: TGTGCCAGCAGCTTAGGATCGAATGAAAAACTGTTTTTT. V is TRBV7-7 and J is TRBJ1-4; D gene uncertain. The CDR3 runs 13 residues. Germline V gene sequence: CDR1 SSHAT, CDR2 FNYEAQ (reference sequence). V was cut by 1 base and J by 5 bases, with 5 bases left in between.

The J gene is TRBJ2-7, the V gene TRBV6-5; D is possibly TRBD1 (6 bases). Trimming shortened V by 5 bases and J by 6 bases, and 17 bases separated the two germline ends. CDR3 length: 14 amino acids. Germline CDR1 reads MNHEY; CDR2 reads SVGAGI. CDR3 sequence (DNA): TGTGCCAGCAGTCCCGTTTTCAGGGGCGGCGAGCAGTACTTC. It codes for CASSPVFRGGEQYF.

Only one count was recorded for this clone. The chain combines TRBV18 with TRBJ1-5, with D unclear. The CDR3 length is 13 residues. Trimming pared 2 bases from V and 4 bases from J, leaving 6 bases between. Germline V lookup: CDR1 KGHSH, CDR2 LQKENI. CDR3 DNA sequence: TGTGCCAGCTCACCAGGGCCAAATCAGCCCCAGCATTTT. Protein product: CASSPGPNQPQHF.